This record concerns one TCR beta chain sequence. No cognate antigen has been identified for it. No much larger clone is present one base from it, and per-base qualities are unavailable. This entry comes from a study of cytomegalovirus exposure and HLA in healthy donors (TCRdb year 2017). Looking at the study overall: According to an earlier analysis of 587 of the donors, about 180 million T cells yielded roughly 110 million unique TCR beta sequences and 276 Gb of sequence data. A later genetic analysis used genome-wide SNP genotypes for about 60% of the roughly 700 donors, treating that subset as a discovery cohort. The study was designed to test whether signatures of past pathogen exposure could be identified by cataloging public T cell receptors. Among the roughly 390 genotyped donors, more than 70% belonged to the genetic ancestry cluster associated with self-reported Caucasian donors. Among some 400 genotyped donors of the cohort, an average of about 220,000 unique TCR beta nucleotide sequences was sequenced per donor, of which 15% to 20% were non-productive. Roughly 320 gigabases of sequencing data and roughly 80 million unique TCR sequences made up an early release that covered approximately 620 HLA-typed donors. Roughly five DR-DQ haplotypes were handled as single units for association and clustering, since linkage in the cohort was strong. The number of typed donors differed by locus: roughly 629-640 for A, B, C, DRB1 and DQB1; 522 for DQA1; approximately 610 for DPA1; and about 450 for DPB1. Rather than using new phenotypic data, the later analysis identified candidate immune exposures from TCR beta sequences and from how often those sequences occurred across donors. Both class I and class II loci were covered by HLA typing, at four-digit resolution. The study combined high-throughput TCR immunosequencing, statistical association of individual TCRs with disease status, and machine learning to predict cytomegalovirus infection status. In an earlier analysis of about 590 of the donors, high-throughput TCR beta sequencing was used to judge whether each TCR beta V gene segment behaved as functional or pseudogenic. A later analysis re-examined previously published TCR beta repertoires from just over 650 donors and added high-resolution HLA genotyping to investigate patterns of TCR occurrence. Using immunosequencing, the study profiled T cell repertoires from fewer than 850 subjects and related those repertoires to cytomegalovirus serostatus. Besides the first cohort of roughly 640 subjects, a separate validation cohort made up of 120 different subjects was used. Donor age, sex, ethnicity and CMV serostatus were compiled together with the repertoire data. All discovery cohort repertoires had been generated on a single sequencing platform.

In total, approximately 700 healthy bone marrow donors made up the cohort. At the time of sampling, all cohort members were nominally healthy, though unrecorded immune exposures were likely present. The donor tested CMV seropositive and was one of the 289 seropositive cohort members. A peripheral blood sample was provided by each donor, and peripheral blood mononuclear cells were used for TCR beta sequencing. The Qiagen DNeasy Blood Extraction Kit was used to extract genomic DNA from the blood cell samples. Library prep was done by the immunoSEQ multiplex PCR assay. The multiplex PCR relied on a mix of 60 forward primers for TCR Vbeta segments and 13 reverse primers for TCR Jbeta segments. A multiplex PCR assay on genomic DNA amplified the CDR3 region of rearranged TCR beta genes. On the Illumina HiSeq System, the amplified TCR beta libraries were sequenced as 87-base-pair reads. Per the original workflow: A later analysis tallied about 77 million unique TCR beta chains across the roughly 610 repertoires, and approximately 9.9 million of those chains were shared by two or more donors. To remove PCR and sequencing errors, raw reads were error-corrected and collapsed into unique sequences using a nearest-neighbor algorithm that merged closely related sequences. V, D and J gene segments were assigned by aligning CDR3 sequences to IMGT reference sequences. For a sequence to be retained, a match of at least six nucleotides was required to both a V gene segment and a J gene segment. Rearrangements were called productive when the CDR3 lacked stop codons and stayed in frame with V and J; all others were non-productive. CDR3 was defined according to IMGT convention as the region running from the second conserved V-encoded cysteine to the conserved J-encoded phenylalanine. In an earlier analysis of more than 550 of the donors, sequences lacking an unambiguous match to a single V gene segment were excluded. An earlier analysis of 587 of the donors classified V segments as functional when productive rearrangements were above 56.7% and as segregating when the standard deviation between donors was above 5%. A statistical classification framework was built to diagnose cytomegalovirus status from the catalog of TCR beta chain sequences. A later analysis assigned V and J genes by comparing TCR nucleotide sequences with IMGT/GENE-DB human TR gene sequences. In a later analysis, CDR3 sequences and most-parsimonious VDJ recombination scenarios were assigned using the TCRdist pipeline. In a later analysis, each TCR beta chain was defined by its CDR3 amino acid sequence together with its V-gene family, and reads lacking a unique V-gene family were excluded. A later analysis removed roughly 590 highly shared, low-generation-probability nucleotide sequences to deal with suspected cross-contamination and a sequencing artifact. In a later analysis, a clonal expansion index for each public chain was calculated from normalized within-repertoire ranks of inferred template counts. In a later analysis, generation probabilities were computed with a VDJ recombination model fitted to out-of-frame rearrangements, and the resulting probabilities were checked against IGoR. In a later analysis, hypergeometric tests were used to score TCR-TCR, TCR-HLA and TCR-CMV co-occurrence, with a repertoire-size bias correction applied to TCR pairs. False discovery rates were estimated in a later analysis by permuting HLA or CMV assignments 20 times. In a later analysis, co-occurring TCRs were grouped using DBSCAN, with TCRdist sequence similarity added in when clustering inside HLA-allele-positive subsets. Repertoires with fewer than 30,000 or more than 120,000 public chains were left out of co-occurrence clustering, as were four to six repertoires with anomalous nucleotide sharing. TCRdb's version of the immuneACCESS table is confined to in-frame rearrangements and falls short of the full clone set. An unresolved V gene accounts for under half of the shortfall where checked; the remainder is of unknown origin. Clone size and V and J calls were adopted from that table, with D and trimming inferred from the DNA. The sample yields over 100,000 clones; 77% were counted once. In total, the top ten clones hold roughly 9.7% of the sample.

The germline V gene (reference sequence) gives CDR1 as LNHDA and CDR2 as SQIVND. The CDR3 runs 16 amino acids, cysteine and phenylalanine included. CDR3 DNA only is kept here, 48 bases in frame from base 1. The germline V end is reduced by 3 bases and the J end by 0 bases; junction bases left unmatched: 6. What the study reported, not specific to this receptor: A cluster of highly shared sequence variants was judged likely to represent a technical artifact of the sequencing pipeline. In the study, approximately 160 TCR beta chains were listed as associated with cytomegalovirus. Roughly uniform sequencing depth across donors was assumed in presence/absence analyses, although this assumption may not hold. A further reported finding was that TCR beta sequences accurately predicted the HLA-A and HLA-B alleles for most subjects in the first cohort. Compared with the roughly 700-donor mean, donors in an Asian-associated ancestry cluster had fewer N-insertions in productive TCRs, according to a later genetic analysis. According to the authors, the approach could potentially be generalized to other disease states and immunological phenotypes. The 87-base-pair reads could not distinguish some IMGT-functional V segments, including TRBV6-2 and TRBV6-3, so those segments were excluded. Strong co-occurrence of HLA alleles, especially DR and DQ, made assigning TCR associations to individual alleles difficult. Several of the top co-occurrence clusters appeared to be linked to parvovirus B19, influenza, CMV and Epstein-Barr virus, according to a later analysis. A later analysis found that most CMV-associated TCR beta chains appeared HLA-restricted, with HLA associations seemingly driven largely by CMV exposure. Linkage disequilibrium might explain the correlated functional status among segregating V segments, but an unknown experimental factor could not be ruled out. A later genetic analysis associated a missense DCLRE1C variant with V-gene and J-gene trimming of TCR beta chains, and an independent cohort replicated the association. While some public TCRs were present in many individuals, most TCR sequences turned up only very rarely across donors. Three of the identified cytomegalovirus-associated TCR beta chains were confirmed in vitro to be specific for cytomegalovirus antigens. The only immune exposure information available for the cohort was CMV serostatus. A later analysis found that HLA-associated TCR beta chains were more clonally expanded and had lower generation probabilities than equally common non-associated chains. Because HLA typing was missing for some donors at each locus, association tests included only the typed subset. Broadly in line with IMGT annotations, most TCR beta V segments showed up in productive rearrangements about 87% or about 30% of the time in an earlier analysis of 450 to 600 of the donors. Cytomegalovirus status was reported to be diagnosed by the classifier with high specificity and sensitivity in both the original and validation cohorts. Specific HLA alleles were associated with 16,951 TCR beta sequences at a false discovery rate of 0.05 in a later analysis. Because counts were too low, around 17 rarely observed V segments, including chromosome 9 orphons, were left out of the earlier analysis of 587 of the donors. In a later analysis, TCR association rates were found to vary across HLA loci, with the most associated TCRs seen for DRB1 alleles and the fewest for HLA-C alleles. This cohort had only TCR beta chains sequenced, and the lack of alpha or paired-chain data limited which features could be detected.

The receptor comes from a man aged 35 to 55 in good health and CMV-seropositive. The V and J segments used are TRBV19 and TRBJ2-7; 9 bases in the middle match TRBD1. The sequenced sample was PBMCs. The CDR3: CASSIGGQGVSYEQYF. The nucleotide sequence is TGTGCCAGTAGTATCGGGGGACAGGGTGTCTCCTACGAGCAGTACTTC.